This T cell receptor (beta chain) was obtained from a study of spatial heterogeneity in lung cancer. In the study overall: Across the raw uncorrected reads, a unique TCR and UMI combination was observed, on average, more than ten times.

As to this clonotype: As yet, its antigen is unknown.

A distinct unique molecular identifier was carried by each TCR cDNA molecule. TCRdb processed the 5' RACE reads anew with MiXCR; each CDR3 protein has one entry. The sample comprises 60,000 to 90,000 distinct CDR3 sequences, about 8.5% of which are singletons, and 6.8% rests with the top ten. Indicated time point: sample taken at primary tumor resection. Sequencing was performed on whole RNA extracted from tumor and nontumor lung tissue, or from frozen PBMC, and the material was left unsorted. CDR1 is MNHEY, CDR2 SVGAGI, per germline. CDR3 size: 13 residues. V was shortened by 2 bases and J by 3 bases, with 8 bases between the two germline ends. Broader study findings: Relative to follow-up, resection was when ubiquitous expanded tumor TCRs appeared more in blood.

Sequencing was performed on PBMCs, taken at surgery. This TCR was recovered from a male donor with early-stage non-small cell lung cancer. The V gene is TRBV6-5, the J gene TRBJ2-7; no definite D call. CDR3 nucleotides: TGTGCCAGCAGTTACACATTCCTCTACGAGCAGTACTTC. Protein sequence: CASSYTFLYEQYF.